This T cell receptor beta chain was recovered during a study of T cell repertoires in cytomegalovirus infection. Of note for this clonotype: Its antigen is currently unknown.

TCRdb passed the reads through MiXCR, listing each CDR3 protein once. Of 200,000 or so distinct CDR3 sequences detected, around 40% appear once; the ten largest clones hold about 60%. This TCR came from a human donor in good health (CMV status not recorded). Some clones in this sample may be carry-over from other donors' samples. The sample in question was CD8+ T cells from cultured PBMCs, obtained from culture after CMV antigen stimulation.

CDR3 in DNA: TGTGCCACCAGTCCAGGGGTCGGCGGGGAGCTGTTTTTT. It specifies CATSPGVGGELFF. V gene TRBV24-1 combines with J gene TRBJ2-2; tentative D call: TRBD1 (6 bases). The CDR3 extends over 13 amino acids. The V end lost 6 bases, the J end lost 7 bases, and 11 bases lay between the germline ends. Per germline, CDR1 KGHDR and CDR2 SFDVKD.